Listed below are T cell receptor beta chains from one sample, sequenced in a study of blood T cells in healthy people across ages. A single record per CDR3 protein comes from TCRdb applying MiXCR to the 5' RACE reads. Among about 570,000 distinct CDR3 sequences listed, 25% to 35% were seen once. The same specimen was also included in a second study, on T cells of mothers and their children.

Sequenced: blood. Receptors were obtained from a boy under 10 years old in good health. The CDR3 runs from the conserved cysteine through the conserved F or W. A D gene is named only where the DNA matches it firmly. Expanded clones get a size class; other rows say once, few or many, or leave the size out.

j_call cdr3_length d_call v_call clone_size cdr3_nt cdr3_aa
TRBJ2-7 16 TRBD2 TRBV9 few TGTGCCAGTACCTATGGGGAGGGGACCCTCGGCGACGAGCAGTACTTC CASTYGEGTLGDEQYF
TRBJ2-7 15 . TRBV7-2 few TGTGCCAGCAGCTTATTGGGGGGATCGAACTACGAGCAGTACTTC CASSLLGGSNYEQYF
TRBJ1-4 14 . TRBV29-1 . TGCAGCGTTGAAGTCAGGCCAACTAATGAAAAACTGTTTTTT CSVEVRPTNEKLFF
TRBJ2-7 17 . TRBV13 . TGTGCCAGCAGCTCGAGGGCTACTTGGTACGCCCTCGGCGAGCAGTACTTC CASSSRATWYALGEQYF
TRBJ2-7 14 TRBD2 TRBV4-2 few TGTGCCAGCAGCCCGGGACTAGCGGAGTACGAGCAGTACTTC CASSPGLAEYEQYF
TRBJ2-5 13 TRBD2 TRBV2 . TGTGCCAGCCTAGCGGGAGTGGGAGAGACCCAGTACTTC CASLAGVGETQYF
TRBJ2-6 16 . TRBV4-3 . TGCGCCAGCAGCCAAGTCATCGGACCTGGGGCCAACGTCCTGACTTTC CASSQVIGPGANVLTF
TRBJ1-6 15 . TRBV5-1 few TGCGCCAGCAGCCCGGAGGGTTATACCAATTCACCCCTCCACTTT CASSPEGYTNSPLHF
TRBJ1-1 14 TRBD1 TRBV7-9 few TGTGCCAGCAGCGCCACAGGGGAGAGGACTGAAGCTTTCTTT CASSATGERTEAFF
TRBJ2-7 14 . TRBV25-1 . TGTGCCAGCAGTGATCCTTCACGGGGGCCAGGGCAGTACTTC CASSDPSRGPGQYF
TRBJ2-7 14 . TRBV5-4 . TGTGCCAGCAGCTTGAGCGGCAGGGCAAGCGAGCAGTACTTC CASSLSGRASEQYF
TRBJ2-7 15 TRBD2 TRBV4-2 few TGTGCCAGCAGCCCGGGACTAGGGCCCCACTACGAGCAGTACTTC CASSPGLGPHYEQYF
TRBJ2-1 15 TRBD2 TRBV2 . TGTGCCAGCAGTTCGACTAGCGGGCCAAAAAATGAGCAGTTCTTC CASSSTSGPKNEQFF
TRBJ1-5 18 TRBD1 TRBV19 few TGTGCCAGTAGTATTTTGATATTTGGCAGGGGGTGGAATCAGCCCCAGCATTTT CASSILIFGRGWNQPQHF
TRBJ2-1 14 . TRBV3-1 . TGTGCCAGCAGCCCCCGAGCTAATTACAATGAGCAGTTCTTC CASSPRANYNEQFF
TRBJ2-5 15 . TRBV10-3 . TGTGCCATCAGTAAGAGAGCGGGTCAGGGGGAGACCCAGTACTTC CAISKRAGQGETQYF
TRBJ1-1 18 . TRBV4-1 . TGCGCCAGCAGCCAAACAAAGATGTCTCCGGGACTGGGCACTGAAGCTTTCTTT CASSQTKMSPGLGTEAFF
TRBJ2-1 14 TRBD2 TRBV7-8 few TGTGCCAGCAGCTCACTAGCGGGGAACAATGAGCAGTTCTTC CASSSLAGNNEQFF
TRBJ2-1 13 TRBD2 TRBV9 few TGTGCCACCCAAGCGGGAGGAGGTGATGAGCAGTTCTTC CATQAGGGDEQFF
TRBJ2-6 15 . TRBV7-9 few TGTGCCAGCAGCAAGAGGGGGTCTGGGGCCAACGTCCTGACTTTC CASSKRGSGANVLTF
TRBJ1-1 15 . TRBV20-1 few TGCAGTGCCAAAGACGAGCTGTTCCCCAACACTGAAGCTTTCTTT CSAKDELFPNTEAFF
TRBJ1-2 12 . TRBV29-1 . TGCAGCGTGAGGGACGAGGACTATGGCTACACCTTC CSVRDEDYGYTF
TRBJ2-3 15 TRBD1 TRBV10-3 few TGTGCCATCAGTGTGAGCAGGGGGTCAGGGGATACGCAGTATTTT CAISVSRGSGDTQYF
TRBJ1-6 13 . TRBV12-3/TRBV12-4 . TGTGCCAGCACCTCAGCCTATAATTCACCCCTCCACTTT CASTSAYNSPLHF
TRBJ2-1 17 TRBD2 TRBV20-1 . TGCAGTGCTAGAGATGGGACCCGGGGGGGGAGGGACAATGAGCAGTTCTTC CSARDGTRGGRDNEQFF
TRBJ1-4 14 . TRBV20-1 . TGCAGTGCCACGACCCTGGACAGTAATGAAAAACTGTTTTTT CSATTLDSNEKLFF
TRBJ2-1 18 TRBD2 TRBV12-3/TRBV12-4 . TGTGCCAGCAGGTCACTAGCGGGAGGGCCTTTTCGATTGGATGAGCAGTTCTTC CASRSLAGGPFRLDEQFF
TRBJ1-2 13 TRBD1 TRBV20-1 . TGCAGTGCGCCGAGACAGGGGGGCTATGGCTACACCTTC CSAPRQGGYGYTF
TRBJ2-7 13 . TRBV6-2/TRBV6-3 . TGTGCCAGCAGTCGGGGACGGCCCTACGAGCAGTACTTC CASSRGRPYEQYF
TRBJ2-3 15 . TRBV4-3 . TGCGCCAGCAGCCAAGTTTTTGGGGGCACAGATACGCAGTATTTT CASSQVFGGTDTQYF
TRBJ1-4 13 . TRBV15 . TGTGCCACCAGCAGAGAACTAGGTGAAAAACTGTTTTTT CATSRELGEKLFF
TRBJ2-2 14 TRBD1 TRBV12-3/TRBV12-4 . TGTGCCAGCCAACGACAGGGGAACACCGGGGAGCTGTTTTTT CASQRQGNTGELFF
TRBJ2-4 12 . TRBV29-1 . TGCAGCGTTGAAGCCCGGGGAAACATTCACTACTTC CSVEARGNIHYF
TRBJ1-1 14 TRBD1 TRBV5-4 . TGTGCCAGCAGATCCGACAGGGGGCTCTCGGAAGCTTTCTTT CASRSDRGLSEAFF
TRBJ2-7 14 TRBD2 TRBV27 few TGTGCCAGCAGTCCCGGGACTAGCTCGGTCGAGCAGTACTTC CASSPGTSSVEQYF
TRBJ2-2 14 . TRBV10-3 few TGTGCCATCAGTGGGCCTTCGAACACCGGGGAGCTGTTTTTT CAISGPSNTGELFF
TRBJ2-3 15 TRBD2 TRBV11-2 few TGTGCCAGCAGCTTAGAAAGCGGGGGCAAGTCTACGCAGTATTTT CASSLESGGKSTQYF
TRBJ2-2 14 TRBD2 TRBV6-5 . TGTGCCAGCAGTTACTTCGGGGGGTCCGGGGAGCTGTTTTTT CASSYFGGSGELFF
TRBJ2-5 14 . TRBV5-6 . TGTGCCAGCAGCTTGTTGACGGGCCAGGAGACCCAGTACTTC CASSLLTGQETQYF
TRBJ1-6 16 . TRBV10-3 . TGTGCCATCAGTGAGAGGAGGAGCTCCTATAATTCACCCCTCCACTTT CAISERRSSYNSPLHF
TRBJ2-7 15 . TRBV15 . TGTGCCACCAGCAGAGATGAAGGCACTTCCTACGAGCAGTACTTC CATSRDEGTSYEQYF
TRBJ2-3 16 TRBD1 TRBV24-1 few TGTGCCACCGGGACAGGGGCCGCGCGGGAGACGGATACGCAGTATTTT CATGTGAARETDTQYF
TRBJ2-5 14 TRBD1 TRBV9 few TGTGCCAGCAGCGTCGACAGGGGCACGGAGACCCAGTACTTC CASSVDRGTETQYF
TRBJ2-7 14 . TRBV2 . TGTGCCAGCAGTGATTCGGGGGGCGCCTACGAGCAGTACTTC CASSDSGGAYEQYF
TRBJ2-2 15 . TRBV12-3/TRBV12-4 . TGTGCCAGCAGTTTAACAGGGAAAAACACCGGGGAGCTGTTTTTT CASSLTGKNTGELFF
TRBJ1-4 16 TRBD1 TRBV3-1 . TGTGCCAGCAGCCCCGGGACAGGGGGCACTAATGAAAAACTGTTTTTT CASSPGTGGTNEKLFF
TRBJ1-5 14 TRBD1 TRBV6-1 . TGTGCCAGCAGTAAGACAGGGGGCAACCAGCCCCAGCATTTT CASSKTGGNQPQHF
TRBJ2-7 13 TRBD1 TRBV5-1 few TGCGCCAGCATGCCAGGGGGAGCCTACGAGCAGTACTTC CASMPGGAYEQYF